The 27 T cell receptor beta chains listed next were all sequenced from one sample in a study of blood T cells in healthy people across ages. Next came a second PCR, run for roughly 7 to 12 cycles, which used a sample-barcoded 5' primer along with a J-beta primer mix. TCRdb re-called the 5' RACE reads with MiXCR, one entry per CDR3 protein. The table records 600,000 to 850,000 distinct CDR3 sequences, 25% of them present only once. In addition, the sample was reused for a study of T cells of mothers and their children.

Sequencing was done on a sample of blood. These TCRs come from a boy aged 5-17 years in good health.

CDR3 bases: TGTGCCAGCAGTTCTTCAGGGAAAAAAACCGGGGAGCTGTTTTTT. Protein sequence: CASSSSGKKTGELFF. The chain uses TRBV6-6 and TRBJ2-2, with D possibly being TRBD1 (5 bases). V lost 4 bases and J lost 5, with 14 bases in between. Germline assignment: CDR1 MNHNY and CDR2 SVGAGI (reference sequence). This CDR3 is 15 amino acids long.

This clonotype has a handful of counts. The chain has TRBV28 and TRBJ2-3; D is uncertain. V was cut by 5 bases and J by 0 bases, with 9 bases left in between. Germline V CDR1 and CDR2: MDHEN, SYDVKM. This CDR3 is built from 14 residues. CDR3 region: CASSATVSTDTQYF. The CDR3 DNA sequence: TGTGCCAGCAGTGCGACCGTTAGCACAGATACGCAGTATTTT.

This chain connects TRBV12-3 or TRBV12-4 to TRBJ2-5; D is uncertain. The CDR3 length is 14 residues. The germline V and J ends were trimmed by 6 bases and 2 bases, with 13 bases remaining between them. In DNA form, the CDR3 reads TGTGCCAGCAGCGTGACTGGTCGACAAGAGACCCAGTACTTC. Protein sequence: CASSVTGRQETQYF.

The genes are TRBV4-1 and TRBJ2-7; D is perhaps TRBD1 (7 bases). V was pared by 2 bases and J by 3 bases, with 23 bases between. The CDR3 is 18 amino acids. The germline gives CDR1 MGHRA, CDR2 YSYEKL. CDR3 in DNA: TGCGCCAGCAGCCAAATCTTACCGGAGGGGGCAGGACTCTACGAGCAGTACTTC. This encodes CASSQILPEGAGLYEQYF.

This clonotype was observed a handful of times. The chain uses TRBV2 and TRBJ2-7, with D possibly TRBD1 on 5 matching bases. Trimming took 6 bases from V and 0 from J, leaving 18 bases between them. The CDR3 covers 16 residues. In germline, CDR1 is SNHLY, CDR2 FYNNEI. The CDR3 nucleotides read TGTGCCAGCAGAGCTATGGGGCCTCAAAGCTCCTACGAGCAGTACTTC. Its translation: CASRAMGPQSSYEQYF.

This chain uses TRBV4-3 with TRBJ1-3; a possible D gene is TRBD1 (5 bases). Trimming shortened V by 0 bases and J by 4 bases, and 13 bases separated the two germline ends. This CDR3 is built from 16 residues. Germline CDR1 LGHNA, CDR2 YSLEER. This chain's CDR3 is CASSQDRAGSGNTIYF. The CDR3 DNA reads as TGCGCCAGCAGCCAAGACAGGGCCGGCTCAGGAAACACCATATATTTT.

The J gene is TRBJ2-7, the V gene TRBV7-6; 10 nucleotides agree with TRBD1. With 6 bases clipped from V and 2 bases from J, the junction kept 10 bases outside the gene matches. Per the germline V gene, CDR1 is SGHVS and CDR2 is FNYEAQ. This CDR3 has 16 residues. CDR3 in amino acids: CASSHTPGQGPYEQYF. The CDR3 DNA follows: TGTGCCAGCAGTCACACACCGGGACAGGGGCCCTACGAGCAGTACTTC.

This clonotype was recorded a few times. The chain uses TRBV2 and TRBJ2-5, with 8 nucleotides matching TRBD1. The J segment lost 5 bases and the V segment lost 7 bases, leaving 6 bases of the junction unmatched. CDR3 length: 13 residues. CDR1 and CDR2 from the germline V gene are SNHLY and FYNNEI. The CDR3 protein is CASKGTGSETQYF. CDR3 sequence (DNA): TGTGCCAGCAAGGGGACAGGCTCGGAGACCCAGTACTTC. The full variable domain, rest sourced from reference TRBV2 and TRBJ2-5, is EPEVTQTPSHQVTQMGQEVILRCVPISNHLYFYWYRQILGQKVEFLVSFYNNEISEKSEIFDDQFSVERPDGSNFTLKIRSTKLEDSAMYFCASKGTGSETQYFGPGTRLLVL.

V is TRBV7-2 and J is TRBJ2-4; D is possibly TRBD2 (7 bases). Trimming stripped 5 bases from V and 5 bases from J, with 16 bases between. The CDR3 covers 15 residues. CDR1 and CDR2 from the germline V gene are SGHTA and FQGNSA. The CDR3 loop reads CASSLRGQGENIQYF. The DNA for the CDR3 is TGTGCCAGCAGCCTGCGGGGGCAGGGTGAAAACATTCAGTACTTC.

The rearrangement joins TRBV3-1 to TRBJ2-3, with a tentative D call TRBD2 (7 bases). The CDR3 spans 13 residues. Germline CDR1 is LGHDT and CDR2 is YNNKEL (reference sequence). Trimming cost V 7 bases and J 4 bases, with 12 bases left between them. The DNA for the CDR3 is TGTGCCAGCAAGGGGGGGCCGTCAGATACGCAGTATTTT. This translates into CASKGGPSDTQYF.

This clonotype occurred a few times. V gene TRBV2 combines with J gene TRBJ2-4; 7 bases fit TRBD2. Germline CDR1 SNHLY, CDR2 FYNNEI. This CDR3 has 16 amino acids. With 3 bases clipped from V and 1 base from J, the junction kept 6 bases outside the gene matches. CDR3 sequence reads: CASSDPGTTAKNIQYF. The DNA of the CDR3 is TGTGCCAGCAGTGATCCCGGGACTACCGCCAAAAACATTCAGTACTTC.

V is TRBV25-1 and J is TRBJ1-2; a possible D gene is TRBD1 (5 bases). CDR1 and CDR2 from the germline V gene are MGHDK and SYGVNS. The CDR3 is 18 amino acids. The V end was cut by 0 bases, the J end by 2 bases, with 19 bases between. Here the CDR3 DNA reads TGTGCCAGCAGTGAATATTTTAATACCGGACGGGGGAACTATGGCTACACCTTC. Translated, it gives CASSEYFNTGRGNYGYTF.

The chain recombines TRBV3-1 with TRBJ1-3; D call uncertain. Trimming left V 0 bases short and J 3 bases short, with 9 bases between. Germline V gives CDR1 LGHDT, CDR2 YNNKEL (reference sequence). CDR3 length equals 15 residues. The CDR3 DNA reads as TGTGCCAGCAGCCAAGATGGGTCTTATGGAAACACCATATATTTT. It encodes CASSQDGSYGNTIYF.

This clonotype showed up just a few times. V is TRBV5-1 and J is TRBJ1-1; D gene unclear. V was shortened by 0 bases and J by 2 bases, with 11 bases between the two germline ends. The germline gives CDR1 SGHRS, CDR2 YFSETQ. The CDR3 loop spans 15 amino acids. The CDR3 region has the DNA TGCGCCAGCAGCTTGGATGGCGTCCCCAACACTGAAGCTTTCTTT. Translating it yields CASSLDGVPNTEAFF.

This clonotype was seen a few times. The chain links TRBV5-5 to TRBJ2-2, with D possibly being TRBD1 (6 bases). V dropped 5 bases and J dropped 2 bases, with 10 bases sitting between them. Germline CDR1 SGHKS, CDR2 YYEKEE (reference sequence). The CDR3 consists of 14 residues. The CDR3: CASRTQGNTGELFF. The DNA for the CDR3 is TGTGCCAGCAGAACACAGGGAAACACCGGGGAGCTGTTTTTT. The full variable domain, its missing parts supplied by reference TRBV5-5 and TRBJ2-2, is DAGVTQSPTHLIKTRGQQVTLRCSPISGHKSVSWYQQVLGQGPQFIFQYYEKEERGRGNFPDRFSARQFPNYSSELNVNALLLGDSALYLCASRTQGNTGELFFGEGSRLTVL.

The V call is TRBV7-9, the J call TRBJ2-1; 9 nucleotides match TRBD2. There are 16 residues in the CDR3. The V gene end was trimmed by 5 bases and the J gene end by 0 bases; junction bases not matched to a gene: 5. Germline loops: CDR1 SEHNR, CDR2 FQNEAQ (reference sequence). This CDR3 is CASSRLAVSSYNEQFF. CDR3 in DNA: TGTGCCAGCAGCAGACTAGCGGTAAGCTCCTACAATGAGCAGTTCTTC.

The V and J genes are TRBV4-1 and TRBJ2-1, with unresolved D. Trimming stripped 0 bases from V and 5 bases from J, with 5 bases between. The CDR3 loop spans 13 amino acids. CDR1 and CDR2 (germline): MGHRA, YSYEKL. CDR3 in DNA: TGCGCCAGCAGCCAAGAACTACACAATGAGCAGTTCTTC. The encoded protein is CASSQELHNEQFF.

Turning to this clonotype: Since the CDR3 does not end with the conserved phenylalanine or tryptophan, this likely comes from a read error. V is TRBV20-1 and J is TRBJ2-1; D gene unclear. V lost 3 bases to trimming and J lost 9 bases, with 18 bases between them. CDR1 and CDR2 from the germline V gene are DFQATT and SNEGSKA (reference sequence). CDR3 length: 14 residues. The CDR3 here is CSASSARFSSEQFL. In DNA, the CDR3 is TGCAGTGCTAGCTCGGCTAGGTTTTCGAGTGAGCAGTTCCTC.

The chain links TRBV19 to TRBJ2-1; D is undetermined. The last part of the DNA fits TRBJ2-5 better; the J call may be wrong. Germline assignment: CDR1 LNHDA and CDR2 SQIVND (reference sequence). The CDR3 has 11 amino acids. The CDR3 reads CASTPSGTQYF. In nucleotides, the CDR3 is TGTGCCAGTACTCCGTCGGGGACCCAGTACTTC.

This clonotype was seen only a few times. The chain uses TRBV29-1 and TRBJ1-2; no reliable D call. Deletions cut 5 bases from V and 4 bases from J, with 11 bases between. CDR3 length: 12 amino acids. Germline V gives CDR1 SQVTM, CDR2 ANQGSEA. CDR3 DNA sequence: TGCAGCGTTTTGGGTCCTGGCTATGGCTACACCTTC. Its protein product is CSVLGPGYGYTF. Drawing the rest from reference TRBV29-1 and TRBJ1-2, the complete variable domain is SAVISQKPSRDICQRGTSLTIQCQVDSQVTMMFWYRQQPGQSLTLIATANQGSEATYESGFVIDKFPISRPNLTFSTLTVSNMSPEDSSIYLCSVLGPGYGYTFGSGTRLTVV.

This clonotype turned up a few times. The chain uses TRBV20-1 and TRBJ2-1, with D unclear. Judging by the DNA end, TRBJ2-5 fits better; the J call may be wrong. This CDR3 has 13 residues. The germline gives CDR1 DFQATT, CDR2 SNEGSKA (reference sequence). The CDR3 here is CSARLPARETQYF. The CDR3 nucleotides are TGCAGTGCTAGGTTACCTGCGAGGGAGACCCAGTACTTC.

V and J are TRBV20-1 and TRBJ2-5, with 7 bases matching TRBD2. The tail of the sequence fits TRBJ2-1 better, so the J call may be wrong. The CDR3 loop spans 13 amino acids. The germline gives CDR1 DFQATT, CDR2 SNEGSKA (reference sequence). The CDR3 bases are TGCAGTGCTAGTACAGCGGGGATAAATGAGCAGTTCTTC. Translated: CSASTAGINEQFF.

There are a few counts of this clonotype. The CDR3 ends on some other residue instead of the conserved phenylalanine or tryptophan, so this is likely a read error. DNA of the CDR3: TGTGCCAGCAGCACCGGGACAGGTGTATTCAATGAGCAGTTCTCC. Translation gives CASSTGTGVFNEQFS. V gene TRBV28 combines with J gene TRBJ2-5, with TRBD1 identical over 8 bases. The J call could be wrong; TRBJ2-1 is a better fit for the DNA end. The CDR3 is 15 amino acids. Germline lookup yields CDR1 MDHEN and CDR2 SYDVKM.

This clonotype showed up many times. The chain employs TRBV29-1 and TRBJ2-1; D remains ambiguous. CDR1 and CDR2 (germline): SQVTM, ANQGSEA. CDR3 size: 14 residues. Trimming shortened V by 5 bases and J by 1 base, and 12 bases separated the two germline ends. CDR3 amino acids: CSVNLVLSYNEQFF. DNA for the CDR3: TGCAGCGTTAACCTAGTCCTATCCTACAATGAGCAGTTCTTC.

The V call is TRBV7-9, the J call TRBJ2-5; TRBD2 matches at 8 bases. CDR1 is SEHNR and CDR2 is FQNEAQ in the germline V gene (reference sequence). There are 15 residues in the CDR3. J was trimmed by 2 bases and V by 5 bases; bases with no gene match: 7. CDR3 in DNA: TGTGCCAGCAGCCCCATTACTAGCGGACAAGAGACCCAGTACTTC. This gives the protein CASSPITSGQETQYF.

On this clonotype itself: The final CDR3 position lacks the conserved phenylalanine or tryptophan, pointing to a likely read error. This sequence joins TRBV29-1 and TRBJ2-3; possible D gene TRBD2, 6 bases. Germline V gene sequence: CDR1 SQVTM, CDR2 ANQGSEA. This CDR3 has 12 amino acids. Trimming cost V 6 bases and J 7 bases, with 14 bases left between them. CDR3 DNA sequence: TGCAGCGTCTCTACTAGCATCCATACGCAGTATCTT. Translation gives CSVSTSIHTQYL.

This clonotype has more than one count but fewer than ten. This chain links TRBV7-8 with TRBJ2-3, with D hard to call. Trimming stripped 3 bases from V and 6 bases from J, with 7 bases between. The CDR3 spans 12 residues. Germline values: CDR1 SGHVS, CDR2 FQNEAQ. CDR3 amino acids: CASSFGKDTQYF. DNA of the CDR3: TGTGCCAGCAGCTTTGGGAAGGATACGCAGTATTTT.